Each of the 31 T cell receptor beta chains below was sequenced from the same sample in a study of T cell responses to AZD1222 COVID-19 vaccine. Here immunoSEQ multiplex PCR was the method, and the copy in TCRdb shows in-frame clones only, minus some. Of roughly 200,000 clones listed, around nine tenths were seen once; the top ten hold approximately 7.7%. Sequences were derived from peripheral blood, sampled on day 0 of AZD1222 vaccination. The receptors come from an adult in good health.

This rearrangement joins TRBV10-3 to TRBJ1-2; tentatively, D is TRBD1 (6 bases). Trimming left V 10 bases short and J 6 bases short, with 27 bases between. The CDR3 spans 16 residues. The germline V gene has CDR1 ENHRY and CDR2 SYGVKD. The CDR3 DNA sequence: TGTGCCACCCGCGGCACTAGTGGGGGCGCGCTTAATGGCTACACCTTC. The encoded protein is CATRGTSGGALNGYTF.

The V gene is TRBV7-9, the J gene TRBJ2-3; TRBD1 or TRBD2 may be the D gene (5 bases each). V was pared by 0 bases and J by 3 bases, with 22 bases between. The CDR3 is 19 residues long. Germline CDR1 is SEHNR and CDR2 is FQNEAQ (reference sequence). The CDR3 bases are TGTGCCAGCAGCTTAGCCTACTTCGACTGGGGACCCGAGACAGATACGCAGTATTTT. This sequence encodes CASSLAYFDWGPETDTQYF.

The rearrangement uses TRBV6-5 and TRBJ1-4, with TRBD1 as a possible D gene (5 bases). Trimming stripped 11 bases from V and 4 bases from J, with 8 bases between. The CDR3 runs 11 residues. The germline CDR1 and CDR2 sequences are MNHEY and SVGAGI. The CDR3 bases are TGTGCCGTCAGGGTTAATGAAAAACTGTTTTTT. This sequence encodes CAVRVNEKLFF.

This chain joins TRBV4-1 and TRBJ1-2; D possibly corresponds to TRBD1 (6 bases). V gave up 1 base and J gave up 9 bases, with 27 bases separating them. The CDR3 spans 18 residues. CDR1 is MGHRA and CDR2 is YSYEKL in the germline V gene. CDR3 region: CASSQGNREMKGAVSYTF. CDR3 bases: TGCGCCAGCAGCCAAGGCAACAGGGAAATGAAGGGAGCGGTAAGCTACACCTTC.

In its sample, this clone was seen once. The V call is TRBV28, the J call TRBJ1-4; D might be TRBD1 (6 bases). The CDR3 is made up of 16 amino acids. Germline lookup yields CDR1 MDHEN and CDR2 SYDVKM. V lost 1 base to trimming and J lost 4 bases, with 13 bases between them. CDR3 coding DNA: TGTGCCAGCAGTTTATTGTCGGGGGCATATAATGAAAAACTGTTTTTT. The encoded protein is CASSLLSGAYNEKLFF.

The V and J genes are TRBV19 and TRBJ1-3; D is undetermined. CDR1 and CDR2 from the germline V gene are LNHDA and SQIVND (reference sequence). Trimming removed 5 bases from V and 2 bases from J, with 10 bases in between. The CDR3 has 14 residues. The CDR3 coding sequence is TGTGCCAGTAGTGCCCGCGTTACTGGAAACACCATATATTTT. Amino acids: CASSARVTGNTIYF.

The chain recombines TRBV12-5 with TRBJ2-1; 9 positions match TRBD2. CDR3 size: 13 residues. Germline assignment: CDR1 LGHNT and CDR2 FRNRAP. The V and J ends lost 7 bases and 5 bases, in that order; junction bases with no gene match: 3. The CDR3 loop is CASAAGGHNEQFF. The CDR3, as DNA: TGTGCTAGTGCAGCGGGGGGCCACAATGAGCAGTTCTTC.

The V and J genes are TRBV15 and TRBJ2-1; 9 bases align to TRBD1. The V gene end was trimmed by 4 bases and the J gene end by 3 bases; junction bases not matched to a gene: 4. This CDR3 comprises 15 residues. Germline V lookup: CDR1 LNHNV, CDR2 YYDKDF (reference sequence). CDR3 sequence: CATSTKGQGYNEQFF. For the CDR3, the DNA is TGTGCCACCAGCACCAAGGGACAGGGCTACAATGAGCAGTTCTTC.

The chain links TRBV9 to TRBJ1-3; D uncertain. Between the trimmed V and J ends, which lost 0 bases and 3 bases, there was a span of 7 bases. The CDR3 length is 14 residues. The germline CDR1 and CDR2 sequences are SGDLS and YYNGEE. In DNA form, the CDR3 reads TGTGCCAGCAGCGTAGCACGGGGTGGAAACACCATATATTTT. Its translation is CASSVARGGNTIYF. The full variable domain, its missing parts supplied by reference TRBV9 and TRBJ1-3, is DSGVTQTPKHLITATGQRVTLRCSPRSGDLSVYWYQQSLDQGLQFLIQYYNGEERAKGNILERFSAQQFPDLHSELNLSSLELGDSALYFCASSVARGGNTIYFGEGSWLTVV.

The rearrangement links TRBV27 to TRBJ2-7, with D tentatively TRBD1 (6 bases). Germline V CDR1 and CDR2: MNHEY, SMNVEV (reference sequence). Trimming left V 4 bases short and J 0 bases short, with 13 bases between. This CDR3 is 15 amino acids long. The DNA of the CDR3 is TGTGCCAGCAGTTCCTTCACAGGGATCTCCTACGAGCAGTACTTC. Residues: CASSSFTGISYEQYF.

This clone was recorded a few times. This chain uses TRBV2 with TRBJ2-7; tentative D call: TRBD2 (5 bases). The germline gives CDR1 SNHLY, CDR2 FYNNEI. This CDR3 is built from 14 residues. Trimming cost V 7 bases and J 3 bases, with 16 bases left between them. This chain's CDR3 is CASTQGSLDYEQYF. The CDR3 nucleotides read TGTGCCAGCACTCAAGGGAGCTTGGACTACGAGCAGTACTTC.

This chain joins TRBV5-1 and TRBJ2-3; 14 positions agree with TRBD2. Germline CDR1 SGHRS, CDR2 YFSETQ. This CDR3 comprises 17 residues. Germline trimming cut 4 bases from V and 4 bases from J; bases unmatched to any gene: 8. The CDR3 region has the DNA TGCGCCAGCAGCAGCCGACTAGCGGGGGGGTCGGCAGATACGCAGTATTTT. It is translated as CASSSRLAGGSADTQYF.

This clone was counted a few times. The chain combines TRBV5-3 with TRBJ1-5; D might be TRBD1 (5 bases). TRBV5-3 is an ORF for which the function is uncertain. V gave up 4 bases and J gave up 1 base, with 27 bases separating them. This CDR3 comprises 20 residues. As DNA, the CDR3 is TGTGCCAGAAGCCGACAGATAACGGGCCTCCCGGGGGAAAGCAATCAGCCCCAGCATTTT. Protein: CARSRQITGLPGESNQPQHF.

This chain connects TRBV6-5 to TRBJ2-7; D is unclear. Germline CDR1 and CDR2: MNHEY and SVGAGI. Trimming left V 8 bases short and J 5 bases short, with 16 bases between. This CDR3 spans 13 amino acids. The CDR3 region has the DNA TGTGCCAGCCGGCGCGACGGACGCGACGAGCAGTACTTC. This codes for CASRRDGRDEQYF.

The chain combines TRBV30 with TRBJ1-6; D unresolved. CDR1 GTSNPN and CDR2 SVGIG come from the germline V gene (reference sequence). The CDR3 totals 13 residues. Trimming pared 1 base from V and 13 bases from J, leaving 14 bases between. Here the CDR3 DNA reads TGTGCCTGGAGTGAGGGCGGGGAGGTGCCCCTCCACTTT. Translated, it gives CAWSEGGEVPLHF.

The chain combines TRBV7-9 with TRBJ2-7; TRBD2 matches at 9 bases. CDR1 is SEHNR and CDR2 is FQNEAQ in the germline V gene (reference sequence). V lost 3 bases and J lost 2; bases outside the gene matches: 5. CDR3 length: 15 amino acids. The CDR3 DNA follows: TGTGCCAGCAGCTTCCCGAGCGGGGGGCCCTACGAGCAGTACTTC. Its translation: CASSFPSGGPYEQYF.

The chain employs TRBV5-4 and TRBJ1-1; 9 bases are a match to TRBD1. Germline-derived CDR1 and CDR2 are SGHNT and YYREEE (reference sequence). The CDR3 is 16 amino acids. V dropped 4 bases and J dropped 4; count of bases not matched to a gene: 11. The CDR3: CASSHIQGALFTEAFF. In DNA form, the CDR3 reads TGTGCCAGCAGCCACATACAGGGGGCGCTTTTCACTGAAGCTTTCTTT.

Written as DNA, the CDR3 is TGTGCCAGCAGTTTATGGCCAAATATCTACGAGCAGTACTTC. Its translation: CASSLWPNIYEQYF. This chain connects TRBV27 to TRBJ2-7; D call uncertain. V was clipped by 1 base and J by 3 bases, with 10 bases between them. Germline V CDR1 and CDR2: MNHEY, SMNVEV (reference sequence). CDR3 size: 14 residues.

The rearrangement links TRBV27 to TRBJ2-1, with no clear D. Trimming removed 5 bases from V and 0 bases from J, with 5 bases in between. Germline lookup yields CDR1 MNHEY and CDR2 SMNVEV (reference sequence). The CDR3 has 13 residues. The DNA of the CDR3 is TGTGCCAGCAGTCTCAGCTCCTACAATGAGCAGTTCTTC. As protein: CASSLSSYNEQFF.

This clone came up once. The chain combines TRBV10-3 with TRBJ1-2; no clear D gene. This CDR3 has 11 residues. Trimming cost V 0 bases and J 6 bases, with 2 bases left between them. Germline V gene data show CDR1 as ENHRY and CDR2 as SYGVKD. CDR3 protein: CAISESNGYTF. The CDR3 nucleotides read TGTGCCATCAGTGAGTCCAATGGCTACACCTTC.

Points on this clone: The junction differs from germline at one of its ends, possibly a read error. V gene TRBV7-9 combines with J gene TRBJ2-7; TRBD1 aligns across 10 bases. The CDR3 contains 11 residues. Germline CDR1 reads SEHNR; CDR2 reads FQNEAQ (reference sequence). CDR3 sequence reads: CASSSDRGMCF. The CDR3 DNA reads TGTGCCAGCAGCTCGGACAGGGGGATGTGCTTC.

V usage is TRBV7-2 and J usage is TRBJ1-5; TRBD1 matches at 7 bases. The CDR3 sequence is 15 residues long. Germline-derived CDR1 and CDR2 are SGHTA and FQGNSA. J was trimmed by 6 bases and V by 2 bases; bases with no gene match: 7. CDR3 in amino acids: CASSLLDREAQPQHF. The CDR3 region has the DNA TGTGCCAGCAGCTTACTCGACAGGGAAGCTCAGCCCCAGCATTTT.

The rearrangement joins TRBV27 to TRBJ2-7; a possible D gene is TRBD1 (6 bases). CDR3 length equals 13 residues. Germline loops: CDR1 MNHEY, CDR2 SMNVEV (reference sequence). V lost 6 bases, J lost 3 bases, and 12 bases lay in between. In DNA, the CDR3 is TGTGCCAGCAGCCCTCCAGGGGTCTACGAGCAGTACTTC. As protein: CASSPPGVYEQYF.

The V call is TRBV6-5, the J call TRBJ1-2; the D is unclear. V lost 7 bases and J 2 bases, leaving 17 bases between the germline ends. The germline V gene has CDR1 MNHEY and CDR2 SVGAGI. The CDR3 totals 15 residues. The CDR3 nucleotides are TGTGCCAGCACCCCCATTGGAGGCGCAAACTATGGCTACACCTTC. Its translation: CASTPIGGANYGYTF.

The chain is built from TRBV5-6 and TRBJ1-2; TRBD1 agrees at 7 bases. After removal of 4 bases from V and 4 bases from J, the junction contained 10 bases not matched to a gene. Germline CDR1 SGHDT, CDR2 YYEEEE. This CDR3 has 15 residues. The chain's CDR3 is CASSGGQEIFYGYTF. The CDR3 DNA follows: TGTGCCAGCAGCGGTGGACAGGAGATTTTCTATGGCTACACCTTC.

The CDR3 DNA reads TGTGCCAGCAGCCCCGAGAGGACAGGGGTAAACGAGCAGTACTTC. As protein: CASSPERTGVNEQYF. V is TRBV7-8 and J is TRBJ2-7, with 9 bases matching TRBD1. V was clipped by 5 bases and J by 5 bases; unmatched bases: 10. The CDR3 sequence is 15 residues long. The germline gives CDR1 SGHVS, CDR2 FQNEAQ.

V is TRBV28 and J is TRBJ1-6, with 10 bases fitting TRBD1. Germline V gene sequence: CDR1 MDHEN, CDR2 SYDVKM. The CDR3 spans 18 residues. V shed 5 bases, J shed 3 bases, and the junction held 10 bases outside the gene matches. The CDR3 nucleotides read TGTGCCAGCAGTCCCCCTACGTGGACAGGGGGCTATAATTCACCCCTCCACTTT. It encodes CASSPPTWTGGYNSPLHF.

The V call is TRBV23-1, the J call TRBJ1-1; TRBD1 might be the D (5 bases). TRBV23-1 is an ORF, and what it does is uncertain. This CDR3 is built from 16 residues. The V and J ends lost 0 bases and 0 bases respectively, with 11 bases between them. The CDR3 coding sequence is TGCGCCAGCAGTCAATCGAGCGGGACGGTGAACACTGAAGCTTTCTTT. Encoded protein: CASSQSSGTVNTEAFF.

This chain links TRBV12-3 or TRBV12-4 with TRBJ1-3; D uncertain. V lost 5 bases and J lost 7, with 9 bases in between. The CDR3 sequence is 12 residues long. The CDR3: CASSAEGNTIYF. The CDR3 nucleotides are TGTGCCAGCAGTGCGGAAGGGAACACCATATATTTT.

The chain uses TRBV7-8 and TRBJ1-5; TRBD1 is a possible D gene (5 bases). Germline loops: CDR1 SGHVS, CDR2 FQNEAQ. V was shortened by 5 bases and J by 6 bases, with 17 bases between the two germline ends. CDR3 size: 15 residues. In nucleotides, the CDR3 is TGTGCCAGCAGCATATCAGGGAGGCTAGGTCAGCCCCAGCATTTT. Translated: CASSISGRLGQPQHF.

The chain links TRBV4-2 to TRBJ2-7; no firm D call. The CDR3 is 13 residues long. The germline CDR1 and CDR2 sequences are LGHNA and YNFKEQ. V shed 1 base and J shed 7 bases, with 11 bases lying between them. CDR3 loop: CASSQVGETEQYF. The CDR3 DNA follows: TGTGCCAGCAGCCAAGTAGGAGAAACGGAGCAGTACTTC.